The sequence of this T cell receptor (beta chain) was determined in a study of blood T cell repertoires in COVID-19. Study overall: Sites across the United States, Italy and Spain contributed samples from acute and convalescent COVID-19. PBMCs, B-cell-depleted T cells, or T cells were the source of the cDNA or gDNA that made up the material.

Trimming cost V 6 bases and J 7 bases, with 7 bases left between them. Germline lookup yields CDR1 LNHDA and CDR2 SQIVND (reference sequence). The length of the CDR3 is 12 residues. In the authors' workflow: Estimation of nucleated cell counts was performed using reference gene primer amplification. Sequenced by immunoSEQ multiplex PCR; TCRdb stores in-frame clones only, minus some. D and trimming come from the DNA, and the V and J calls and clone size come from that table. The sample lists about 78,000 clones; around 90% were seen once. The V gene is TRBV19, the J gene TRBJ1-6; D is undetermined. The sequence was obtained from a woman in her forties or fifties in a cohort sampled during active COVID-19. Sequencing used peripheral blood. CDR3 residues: CASRVENSPLHF. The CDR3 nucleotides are TGTGCCAGTAGGGTGGAGAATTCACCCCTCCACTTT.